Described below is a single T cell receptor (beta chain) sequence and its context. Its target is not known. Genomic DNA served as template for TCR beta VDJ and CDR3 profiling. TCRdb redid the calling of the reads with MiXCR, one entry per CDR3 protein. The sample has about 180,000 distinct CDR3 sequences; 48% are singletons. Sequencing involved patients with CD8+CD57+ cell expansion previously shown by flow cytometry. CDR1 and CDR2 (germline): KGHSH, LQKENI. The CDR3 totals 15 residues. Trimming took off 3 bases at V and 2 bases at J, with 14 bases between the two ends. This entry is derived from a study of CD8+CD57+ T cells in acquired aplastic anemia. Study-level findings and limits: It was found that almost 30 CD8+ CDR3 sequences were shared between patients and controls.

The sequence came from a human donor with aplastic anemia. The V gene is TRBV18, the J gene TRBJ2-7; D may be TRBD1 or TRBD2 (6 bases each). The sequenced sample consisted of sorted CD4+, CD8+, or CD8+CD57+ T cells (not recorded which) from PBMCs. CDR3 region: CASSPRGAGAYEQYF. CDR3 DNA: TGTGCCAGCTCACCGAGGGGGGCGGGCGCCTACGAGCAGTACTTC.